The next 8 T cell receptor beta chains were all read from a single sample in a study of control samples from healthy donors and cancer patients. TCRdb's table, derived via immunoSEQ multiplex PCR, lists solely in-frame clones and lacks some. The table lists about 92,000 clones, about four fifths of them singletons. The sequenced sample was blood. These receptors were collected from a woman in her fifties or sixties in good health.

The chain is built from TRBV19 and TRBJ1-2; TRBD1 aligns across 12 bases. CDR1 LNHDA and CDR2 SQIVND come from the germline V gene (reference sequence). J lost 7 bases, V lost 1 base, and 4 bases had no gene match. CDR3 length: 15 residues. CDR3 protein: CASSIGGQGAPGYTF. The CDR3 DNA reads TGTGCCAGTAGTATAGGGGGACAGGGGGCTCCTGGCTACACCTTC.

There are a few counts of this clone. The rearrangement joins TRBV5-6 to TRBJ1-1; D remains unclear. Germline lookup yields CDR1 SGHDT and CDR2 YYEEEE. The length of the CDR3 is 15 residues. V was shortened by 4 bases and J by 0 bases, with 13 bases between the two germline ends. CDR3 amino acids: CASSRTVLMNTEAFF. The CDR3 DNA is TGTGCCAGCAGCCGTACAGTCCTCATGAACACTGAAGCTTTCTTT.

The chain has TRBV11-2 and TRBJ2-3; TRBD2 aligns across 9 bases. The V segment lost 1 base and the J segment 2 bases; nucleotides outside the gene matches: 4. Looked up from germline, CDR1 is SGHAT and CDR2 is FQNNGV. The CDR3 is 16 amino acids. In DNA form, the CDR3 reads TGTGCCAGCAGCTTAGTCGGCGGGGGGGCCACAGATACGCAGTATTTT. Protein: CASSLVGGGATDTQYF.

The chain joins TRBV11-2 to TRBJ2-7; TRBD2 matches 9 bases. CDR1 SGHAT and CDR2 FQNNGV come from the germline V gene. J gave up 3 bases and V 1 base, and 4 bases lay outside the gene matches. This CDR3 contains 15 residues. The CDR3 here is CASSLVASGNYEQYF. Here the CDR3 DNA reads TGTGCCAGCAGCTTAGTGGCTAGCGGGAACTACGAGCAGTACTTC.

This clone is a singleton in its sample. The V gene is TRBV7-2, the J gene TRBJ2-5; D may be TRBD1 or TRBD2 (6 bases each). V lost 3 bases, J lost 5 bases, and 16 bases lay in between. The CDR3 runs 15 residues. Germline CDR1 and CDR2: SGHTA and FQGNSA. The CDR3 reads CASSFGGGQGETQYF. The DNA for the CDR3 is TGTGCCAGCAGCTTTGGAGGGGGGCAGGGGGAGACCCAGTACTTC.

The chain uses TRBV2 and TRBJ1-6, with TRBD1 matching 7 bases. The CDR3 has 14 residues. Trimming took 7 bases from V and 7 from J; bases not matched to a gene: 7. From germline, CDR1 is SNHLY and CDR2 FYNNEI. CDR3 in amino acids: CASMEGRGNSPLHF. For the CDR3, the DNA is TGTGCCAGCATGGAGGGCAGGGGGAATTCACCCCTCCACTTT.

The rearrangement links TRBV13 to TRBJ1-4; the D gene is possibly TRBD1 (5 bases). V gave up 4 bases and J gave up 3 bases, with 12 bases separating them. From germline, CDR1 is PRHDT and CDR2 FYEKMQ (reference sequence). The CDR3 is 15 amino acids. CDR3 in amino acids: CASSSRQSPNEKLFF. CDR3 sequence (DNA): TGTGCCAGCAGCTCTAGACAGTCTCCTAATGAAAAACTGTTTTTT.

By share, this clone counts as medium-sized. Different DNA sequences within this sample yield the same CDR3. CDR3 amino acids: CASSQVADYSYEQYF. The DNA for the CDR3 is TGCGCCAGCAGCCAAGTAGCGGACTACTCCTACGAGCAGTACTTC. The chain uses TRBV4-3 and TRBJ2-7, with D tentatively TRBD2 (6 bases). CDR1 is LGHNA and CDR2 is YSLEER in the germline V gene. There are 15 residues in the CDR3. The ends were cut back, 1 base at V and 0 bases at J, with 10 bases in the middle.